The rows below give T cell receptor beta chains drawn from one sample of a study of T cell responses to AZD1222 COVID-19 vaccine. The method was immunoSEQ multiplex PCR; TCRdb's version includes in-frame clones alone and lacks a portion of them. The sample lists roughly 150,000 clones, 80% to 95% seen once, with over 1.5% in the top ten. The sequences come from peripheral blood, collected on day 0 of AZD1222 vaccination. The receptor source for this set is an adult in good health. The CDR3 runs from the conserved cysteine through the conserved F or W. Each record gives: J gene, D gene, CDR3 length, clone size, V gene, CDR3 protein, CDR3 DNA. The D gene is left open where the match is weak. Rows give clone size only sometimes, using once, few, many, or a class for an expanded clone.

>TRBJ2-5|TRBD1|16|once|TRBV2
CASSEQWTGGGETQYF
TGTGCCAGCAGTGAGCAATGGACAGGGGGGGGAGAGACCCAGTACTTC
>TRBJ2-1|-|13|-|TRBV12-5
CASALVAYNEQFF
TGTGCTAGTGCCCTAGTGGCCTACAATGAGCAGTTCTTC
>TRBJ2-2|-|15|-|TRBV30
CAWGVMGGAGGELFF
TGTGCCTGGGGAGTAATGGGGGGGGCAGGAGGGGAGCTGTTTTTT
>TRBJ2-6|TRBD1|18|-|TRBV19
CASTPRDRAYSGANVLTF
TGTGCCAGTACTCCCCGGGACAGGGCCTACTCTGGGGCCAACGTCCTGACTTTC
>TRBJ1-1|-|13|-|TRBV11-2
CASSRELNTEAFF
TGTGCCAGCAGCCGGGAGTTGAACACTGAAGCTTTCTTT
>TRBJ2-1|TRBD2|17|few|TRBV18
CASSPGVAGGAYNEQFF
TGTGCCAGCTCACCAGGTGTCGCGGGGGGGGCCTACAATGAGCAGTTCTTC
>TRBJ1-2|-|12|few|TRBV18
CASSLTPVGYTF
TGTGCCAGCTCCTTGACCCCAGTAGGCTACACCTTC
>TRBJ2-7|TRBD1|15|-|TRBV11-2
CASSLRAGQGYEQYF
TGTGCCAGCAGCTTACGGGCGGGACAGGGATACGAGCAGTACTTC
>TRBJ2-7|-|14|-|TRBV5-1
CASSLEGLGYEQYF
TGCGCCAGCAGCTTGGAGGGTCTTGGCTACGAGCAGTACTTC
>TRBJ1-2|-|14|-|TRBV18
CASSLNGPNYGYTF
TGTGCCAGCTCACTCAACGGGCCTAACTATGGCTACACCTTC
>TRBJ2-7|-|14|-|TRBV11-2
CASSPWTASYEQYF
TGTGCCAGCAGCCCCTGGACAGCCTCCTACGAGCAGTACTTC
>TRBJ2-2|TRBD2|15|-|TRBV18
CASSSGLAGLGELFF
TGTGCCAGCTCATCGGGACTAGCGGGCCTCGGGGAGCTGTTTTTT
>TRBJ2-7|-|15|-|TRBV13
CASSLVGLASYEQYF
TGTGCCAGCAGCTTAGTGGGACTTGCCTCCTACGAGCAGTACTTC
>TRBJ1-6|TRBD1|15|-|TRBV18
CASSPKDRTDSPLHF
TGTGCCAGCTCACCAAAGGACAGGACTGATTCACCCCTCCACTTT
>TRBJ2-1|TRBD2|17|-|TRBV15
CATSSHQIGTRSREQFF
TGTGCCACCAGCAGTCACCAGATCGGGACTAGGAGCCGTGAGCAGTTCTTC
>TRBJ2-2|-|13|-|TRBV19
CATTDSFTGELFF
TGTGCCACTACCGACAGCTTCACCGGGGAGCTGTTTTTT
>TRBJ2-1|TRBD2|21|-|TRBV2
CASSWPGLAGGPPLSYNEQFF
TGTGCCAGCAGTTGGCCGGGACTAGCGGGAGGGCCTCCTCTGTCCTACAATGAGCAGTTCTTC
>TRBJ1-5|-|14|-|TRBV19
CASSIKGVNQPQHF
TGTGCCAGTAGTATTAAGGGGGTCAATCAGCCCCAGCATTTT
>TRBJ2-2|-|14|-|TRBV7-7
CASSLGSEYGELFF
TGTGCTAGCAGCTTAGGCAGCGAGTATGGGGAGCTGTTTTTT
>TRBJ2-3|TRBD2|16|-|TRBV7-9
CASSLGGLGGTDTQYF
TGTGCCAGCAGCTTAGGAGGACTAGGAGGCACAGATACGCAGTATTTT
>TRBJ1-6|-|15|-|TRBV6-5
CASSYSVSYNSPLHF
TGTGCCAGCAGTTACTCGGTCTCCTATAATTCACCCCTCCACTTT
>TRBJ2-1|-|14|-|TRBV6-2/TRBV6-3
CASSSHGPGGEQFF
TGTGCCAGCAGCTCTCACGGGCCTGGGGGTGAGCAGTTCTTC
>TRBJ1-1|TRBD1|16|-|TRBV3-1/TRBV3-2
CASRGRWDRGATEAFF
TGTGCCAGCCGGGGTAGATGGGACAGGGGAGCCACTGAAGCTTTCTTT
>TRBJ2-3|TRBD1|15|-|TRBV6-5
CASSLAGQVPHTQYF
TGTGCCAGCAGTCTTGCGGGACAGGTCCCGCATACGCAGTATTTT
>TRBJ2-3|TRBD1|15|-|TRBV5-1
CASSSGTGVLDTQYF
TGCGCCAGCAGCTCCGGGACAGGGGTTTTAGATACGCAGTATTTT
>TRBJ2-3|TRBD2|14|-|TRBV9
CASSKEPMRGAQYF
TGTGCCAGCAGCAAAGAGCCGATGCGGGGGGCGCAGTATTTT
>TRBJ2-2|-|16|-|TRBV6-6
CASTFPGTTNTGELFF
TGTGCCAGCACTTTCCCCGGGACAACGAACACCGGGGAGCTGTTTTTT
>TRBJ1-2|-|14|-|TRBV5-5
CASSLERTDYGYTF
TGTGCCAGCAGCTTGGAAAGGACTGATTATGGCTACACCTTC
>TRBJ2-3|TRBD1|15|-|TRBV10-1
CASSERDRGTDTQYF
TGCGCCAGCAGTGAGCGGGACAGAGGTACAGATACGCAGTATTTT
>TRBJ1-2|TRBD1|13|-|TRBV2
CASSATGAGGYTF
TGTGCCAGCAGTGCAACAGGGGCGGGAGGCTACACCTTC
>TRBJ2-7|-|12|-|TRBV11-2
CASSFLMDEQYF
TGTGCCAGCAGCTTCCTTATGGACGAGCAGTACTTC
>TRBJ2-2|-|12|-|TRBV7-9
CANWEGTGELFF
TGTGCCAACTGGGAAGGCACCGGGGAGCTGTTTTTT
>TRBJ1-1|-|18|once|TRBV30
CAWSVLGGSAVGNTEAFF
TGTGCCTGGAGTGTACTGGGAGGTTCCGCCGTGGGGAACACTGAAGCTTTCTTT
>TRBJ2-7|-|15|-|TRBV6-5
CASSYYRTGAGEQYF
TGTGCCAGCAGTTACTACCGGACAGGAGCGGGGGAGCAGTACTTC
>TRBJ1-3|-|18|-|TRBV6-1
CASSEARTGLFPGNTIYF
TGTGCCAGCAGTGAAGCGAGAACAGGTCTTTTTCCTGGAAACACCATATATTTT
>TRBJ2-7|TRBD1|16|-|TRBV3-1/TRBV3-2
CASSQDVGQGLYEQYF
TGTGCCAGCAGCCAAGATGTGGGACAGGGTCTCTACGAGCAGTACTTC
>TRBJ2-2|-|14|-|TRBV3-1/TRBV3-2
CASSGGIGTGELFF
TGTGCCAGCAGCGGGGGTATTGGCACCGGGGAGCTGTTTTTT
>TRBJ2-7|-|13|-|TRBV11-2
CASSLGVGAPLYF
TGTGCCAGCAGCTTAGGGGTTGGGGCTCCCCTCTACTTC
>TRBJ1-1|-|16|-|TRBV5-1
CASSLVGSVAFTEAFF
TGCGCCAGCAGCTTGGTGGGGTCGGTAGCGTTCACTGAAGCTTTCTTT
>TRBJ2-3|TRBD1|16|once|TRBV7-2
CASSRRTGRDTDTQYF
TGTGCCAGCAGTCGTCGGACAGGGCGGGACACAGATACGCAGTATTTT
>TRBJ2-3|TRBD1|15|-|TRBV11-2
CASSRDRPGTDTQYF
TGTGCCAGCAGCCGGGACAGGCCTGGCACAGATACGCAGTATTTT
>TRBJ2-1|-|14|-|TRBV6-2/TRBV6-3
CASSYGGSYNEQFF
TGTGCCAGCAGTTACGGGGGCTCCTACAATGAGCAGTTCTTC
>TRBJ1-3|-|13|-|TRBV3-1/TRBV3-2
CASGASSGNTIYF
TGTGCCAGTGGGGCCTCCTCTGGAAACACCATATATTTT
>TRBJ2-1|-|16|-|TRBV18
CASSRGEASSYNEQFF
TGTGCCAGCTCACGAGGTGAAGCCTCCTCCTACAATGAGCAGTTCTTC
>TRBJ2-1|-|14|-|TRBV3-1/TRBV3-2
CASSPSSASNEQFF
TGTGCCAGCAGCCCCTCTAGCGCGAGCAATGAGCAGTTCTTC
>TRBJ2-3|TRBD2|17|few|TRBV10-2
CASSLGSGGLTQDTQYF
TGCGCCAGCAGTCTGGGTAGCGGGGGTCTAACCCAGGATACGCAGTATTTT
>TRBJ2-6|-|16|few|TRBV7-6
CASSLDWGSGANVLTF
TGTGCCAGCAGCTTAGATTGGGGCTCTGGGGCCAACGTCCTGACTTTC
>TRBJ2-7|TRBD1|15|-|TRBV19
CASSWGTGASQEQYF
TGTGCCAGTAGTTGGGGGACAGGGGCGTCTCAGGAGCAGTACTTC
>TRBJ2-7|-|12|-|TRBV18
CASSSVSHEQYF
TGTGCCAGCTCATCCGTTAGCCACGAGCAGTACTTC
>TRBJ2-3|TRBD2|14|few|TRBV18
CASSPRAGADTQYF
TGTGCCAGCTCACCAAGGGCGGGAGCAGATACGCAGTATTTT
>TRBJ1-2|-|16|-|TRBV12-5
CASGRWTEQLDYGYTF
TGTGCTAGTGGTCGCTGGACAGAGCAATTAGACTATGGCTACACCTTC
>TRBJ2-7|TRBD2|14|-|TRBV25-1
CASGGASGFNEQYF
TGTGCCAGCGGGGGGGCTAGCGGGTTCAACGAGCAGTACTTC
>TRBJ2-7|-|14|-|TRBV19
CASSAFAGAYEQYF
TGTGCCAGTAGTGCGTTCGCCGGGGCCTACGAGCAGTACTTC